This T cell receptor beta chain came from a study of T cell responses to AZD1222 COVID-19 vaccine. The overall study: Samples with a second dose at about 4 or about 12 weeks were pooled together. Study results and caveats: As reported, nearly half of all spike-specific TCRs target variant regions that are unmutated. Among vaccine-associated CD4 TCRs, coverage spanned spike, with dominance at 160-218 and 743-854. At baseline, seropositivity was found in only 5 to 7 AZD1222 recipients.

Data came from immunoSEQ multiplex PCR; TCRdb stores just in-frame clones and leaves some out. The sample shows 130,000 or so clones, about 90% of them seen only once. The CDR3 loop spans 12 amino acids. V dropped 6 bases and J dropped 5; count of bases not matched to a gene: 6. Germline CDR1 reads SQVTM; CDR2 reads ANQGSEA. Of note for this clone: Its antigen is unidentified.

The chain has TRBV29-1 and TRBJ1-2; TRBD1 agrees at 7 bases. This TCR was sampled from an adult in good health. Specimen: peripheral blood, collected on day 0 of AZD1222 vaccination. The CDR3 is CSVETGPYGYTF. CDR3 nucleotides: TGCAGCGTCGAGACAGGGCCATATGGCTACACCTTC.